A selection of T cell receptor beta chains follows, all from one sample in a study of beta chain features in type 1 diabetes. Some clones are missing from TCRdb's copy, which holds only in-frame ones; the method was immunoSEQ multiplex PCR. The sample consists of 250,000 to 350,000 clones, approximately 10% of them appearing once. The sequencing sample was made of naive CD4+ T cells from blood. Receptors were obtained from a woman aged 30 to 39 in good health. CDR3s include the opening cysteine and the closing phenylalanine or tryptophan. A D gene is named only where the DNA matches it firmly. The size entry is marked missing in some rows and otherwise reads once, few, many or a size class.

TGTGCCTGGAAGACTTCCCGGACTAGCGGGTACAATGAGCAGTTCTTC,CAWKTSRTSGYNEQFF,TRBJ2-1,TRBV30,few,16,TRBD2
TGCGCCAGCAGCCGCGGACTAGCGGGAGTAAGCTATGAGCAGTTCTTC,CASSRGLAGVSYEQFF,TRBJ2-1,TRBV4-3,-,16,TRBD2
TGTGCCTGGAGTGTACCAGGGCCAGATACGCAGTATTTT,CAWSVPGPDTQYF,TRBJ2-3,TRBV30,few,13,-
TGTGCCAGCAGCACCACAGGGGGCGCGCCTCATGGCTACACCTTC,CASSTTGGAPHGYTF,TRBJ1-2,TRBV28,few,15,TRBD1
TGTGCCATCAGCCCCGCGATGAGCTACGAGCAGTACTTC,CAISPAMSYEQYF,TRBJ2-7,TRBV10-3,-,13,-
TGCGCCAGCAGCCAAAAGGGAGCAACTAATGAAAAACTGTTTTTT,CASSQKGATNEKLFF,TRBJ1-4,TRBV5-1,few,15,-
TGTGCCAGCAGCGTATCTCTCTTGGGGGCAGGAACTGAAGCTTTCTTT,CASSVSLLGAGTEAFF,TRBJ1-1,TRBV9,-,16,-
TGTGCCACCAGCAGAGATCCCCAGGGCCCTAATGAAAAACTGTTTTTT,CATSRDPQGPNEKLFF,TRBJ1-4,TRBV15,-,16,-
TGTGCCAGCAGCTTACACACAGCGGGAACCGGGGAGCTGTTTTTT,CASSLHTAGTGELFF,TRBJ2-2,TRBV7-2,-,15,TRBD2
TGTGCCAGCAGTCCCCTCGCCGAGACAGGGGCCGAGCAGTACTTC,CASSPLAETGAEQYF,TRBJ2-7,TRBV27,-,15,TRBD1
TGTGCCAGCAGTTGGGACAGGGCAGGGGCAGATACGCAGTATTTT,CASSWDRAGADTQYF,TRBJ2-3,TRBV2,few,15,TRBD1
TGTGCCAGCAGCGTAGCCGGCAGGGATCGGGAGACCCAGTACTTC,CASSVAGRDRETQYF,TRBJ2-5,TRBV9,few,15,-
TGTGCCAGCAGTTGGGACAGTTCCTATGGCTACACCTTC,CASSWDSSYGYTF,TRBJ1-2,TRBV28,-,13,TRBD1
TGTGCCAGCAGTGGGACAGGGTCTACGGACTTC,CASSGTGSTDF,TRBJ2-7,TRBV28,few,11,TRBD1
TGCGCCAGCAGCGCCCAGGGGGCTAGCAATCAGCCCCAGCATTTT,CASSAQGASNQPQHF,TRBJ1-5,TRBV5-1,few,15,TRBD1
TGTGCCAGCAGCGTCAGTGCTAGCGGGAGAGACAACGAGCAGTACTTC,CASSVSASGRDNEQYF,TRBJ2-7,TRBV9,-,16,TRBD2
TGTGCCAGCACTTGGACTAGCGGACAAGAGACCCAGTACTTC,CASTWTSGQETQYF,TRBJ2-5,TRBV28,few,14,TRBD2
TGTGCCAGCACCTGGACAGGTTTTAGGTCGGGCTACACCTTC,CASTWTGFRSGYTF,TRBJ1-2,TRBV7-9,few,14,TRBD1
TGCGCCAGCAGCCGCATGACTGGCCTAACAGATACGCAGTATTTT,CASSRMTGLTDTQYF,TRBJ2-3,TRBV4-1,few,15,-